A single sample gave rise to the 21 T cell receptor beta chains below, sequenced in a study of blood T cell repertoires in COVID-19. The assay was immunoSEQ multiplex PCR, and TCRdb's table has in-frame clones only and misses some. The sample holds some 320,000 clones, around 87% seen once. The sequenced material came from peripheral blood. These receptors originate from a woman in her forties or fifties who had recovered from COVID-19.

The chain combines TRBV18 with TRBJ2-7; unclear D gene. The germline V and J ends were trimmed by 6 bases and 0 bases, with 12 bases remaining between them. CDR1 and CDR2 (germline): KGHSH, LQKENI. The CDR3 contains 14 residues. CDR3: CASSPTIISYEQYF. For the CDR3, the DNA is TGTGCCAGCTCGCCCACAATTATCTCCTACGAGCAGTACTTC.

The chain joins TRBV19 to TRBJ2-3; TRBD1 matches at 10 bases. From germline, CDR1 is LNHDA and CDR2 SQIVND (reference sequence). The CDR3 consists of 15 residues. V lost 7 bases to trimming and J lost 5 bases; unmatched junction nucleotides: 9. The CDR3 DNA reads TGTGCCAGTATGAGGGGGGACAGGGGTCGAGATACGCAGTATTTT. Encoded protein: CASMRGDRGRDTQYF.

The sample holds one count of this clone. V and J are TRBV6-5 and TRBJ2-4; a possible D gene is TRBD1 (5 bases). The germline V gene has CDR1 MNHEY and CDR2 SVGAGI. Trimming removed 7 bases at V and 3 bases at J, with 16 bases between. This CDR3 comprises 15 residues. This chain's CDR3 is CASIAGAGDKNIQYF. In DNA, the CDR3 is TGTGCCAGCATCGCTGGGGCAGGCGACAAAAACATTCAGTACTTC.

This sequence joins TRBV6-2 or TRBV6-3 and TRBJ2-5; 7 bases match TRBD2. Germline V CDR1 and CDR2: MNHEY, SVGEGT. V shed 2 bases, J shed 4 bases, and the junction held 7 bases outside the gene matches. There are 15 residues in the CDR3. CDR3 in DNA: TGTGCCAGCAGTTACGGTGCGGGGGAGGCAGAGACCCAGTACTTC. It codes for CASSYGAGEAETQYF.

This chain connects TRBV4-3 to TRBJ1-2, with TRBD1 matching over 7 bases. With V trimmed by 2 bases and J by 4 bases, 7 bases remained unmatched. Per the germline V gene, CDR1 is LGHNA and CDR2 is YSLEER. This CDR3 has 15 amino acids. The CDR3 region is CASSQRQGFIYGYTF. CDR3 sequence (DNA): TGCGCCAGCAGCCAAAGACAGGGCTTCATCTATGGCTACACCTTC.

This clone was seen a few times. The CDR3 coding sequence is TGTGCTTCACGTCGGGACAGGGGGAGGGAGACCCAGTACTTC. Amino acids: CASRRDRGRETQYF. The chain couples TRBV7-9 to TRBJ2-5, with 11 bases matching TRBD1. This CDR3 is built from 14 residues. The germline gives CDR1 SEHNR, CDR2 FQNEAQ (reference sequence).

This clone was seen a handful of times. CDR3 in amino acids: CASSLETGYEQFF. The DNA for the CDR3 is TGCGCCAGCAGCTTGGAGACAGGGTATGAGCAGTTCTTC. The chain recombines TRBV5-1 with TRBJ2-1, with TRBD1 matching 7 bases. J gave up 8 bases and V 0 bases, and 2 bases lay outside the gene matches. Germline CDR1 is SGHRS and CDR2 is YFSETQ. The CDR3 has 13 amino acids.

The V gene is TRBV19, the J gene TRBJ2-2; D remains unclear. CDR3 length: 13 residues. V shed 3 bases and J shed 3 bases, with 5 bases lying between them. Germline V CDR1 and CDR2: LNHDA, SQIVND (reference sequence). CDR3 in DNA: TGTGCCAGTAGTATCCGGTACACCGGGGAGCTGTTTTTT. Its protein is CASSIRYTGELFF.

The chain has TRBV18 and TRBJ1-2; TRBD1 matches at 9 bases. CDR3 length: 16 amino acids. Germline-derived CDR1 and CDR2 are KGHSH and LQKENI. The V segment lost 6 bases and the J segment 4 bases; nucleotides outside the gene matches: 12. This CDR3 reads CASSVSPGQGFYGYTF. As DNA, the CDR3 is TGTGCCAGCTCGGTATCGCCGGGACAGGGCTTCTATGGCTACACCTTC.

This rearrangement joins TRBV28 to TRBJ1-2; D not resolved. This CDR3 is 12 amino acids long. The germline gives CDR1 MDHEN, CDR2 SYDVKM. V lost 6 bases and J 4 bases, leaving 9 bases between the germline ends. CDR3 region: CASRAEIYGYTF. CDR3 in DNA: TGTGCCAGCAGGGCAGAAATCTATGGCTACACCTTC.

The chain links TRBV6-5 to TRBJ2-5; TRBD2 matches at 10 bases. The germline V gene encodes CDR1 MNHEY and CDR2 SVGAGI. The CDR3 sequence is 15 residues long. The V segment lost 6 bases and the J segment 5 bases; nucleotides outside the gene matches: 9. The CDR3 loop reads CASSFLAGAGETQYF. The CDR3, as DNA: TGTGCCAGCAGCTTCCTAGCGGGAGCGGGGGAGACCCAGTACTTC.

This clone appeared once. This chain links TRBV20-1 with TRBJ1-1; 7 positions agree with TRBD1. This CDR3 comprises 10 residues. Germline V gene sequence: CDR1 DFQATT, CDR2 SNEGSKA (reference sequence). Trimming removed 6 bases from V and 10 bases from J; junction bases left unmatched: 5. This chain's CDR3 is CSASTGVAFF. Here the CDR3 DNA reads TGCAGTGCGAGTACAGGGGTAGCTTTCTTT.

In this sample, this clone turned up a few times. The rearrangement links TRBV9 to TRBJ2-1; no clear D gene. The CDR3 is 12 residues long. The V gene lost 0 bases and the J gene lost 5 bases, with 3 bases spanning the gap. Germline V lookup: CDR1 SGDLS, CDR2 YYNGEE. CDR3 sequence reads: CASSVANNEQFF. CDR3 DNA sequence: TGTGCCAGCAGCGTAGCAAACAATGAGCAGTTCTTC.

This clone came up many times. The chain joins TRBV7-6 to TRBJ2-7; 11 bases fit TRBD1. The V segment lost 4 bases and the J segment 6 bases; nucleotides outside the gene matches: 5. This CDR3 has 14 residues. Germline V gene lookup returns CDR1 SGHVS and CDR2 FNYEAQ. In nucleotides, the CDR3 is TGTGCCAGCAGCTCCTCCGGGACAGGGGGCGAGCAGTACTTC. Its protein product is CASSSSGTGGEQYF. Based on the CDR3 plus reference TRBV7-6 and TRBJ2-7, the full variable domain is GAGVSQSPRYKVTKRGQDVALRCDPISGHVSLYWYRQALGQGPEFLTYFNYEAQQDKSGLPNDRFSAERPEGSISTLTIQRTEQRDSAMYRCASSSSGTGGEQYFGPGTRLTVT.

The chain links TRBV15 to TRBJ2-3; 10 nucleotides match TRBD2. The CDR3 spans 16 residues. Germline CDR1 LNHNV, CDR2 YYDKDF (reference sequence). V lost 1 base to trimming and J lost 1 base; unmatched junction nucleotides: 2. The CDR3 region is CATSRASGRRTDTQYF. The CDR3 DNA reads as TGTGCCACCAGCAGAGCTAGCGGGAGACGCACAGATACGCAGTATTTT. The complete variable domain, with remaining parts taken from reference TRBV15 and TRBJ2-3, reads DAMVIQNPRYQVTQFGKPVTLSCSQTLNHNVMYWYQQKSSQAPKLLFHYYDKDFNNEADTPDNFQSRRPNTSFCFLDIRSPGLGDTAMYLCATSRASGRRTDTQYFGPGTRLTVL.

The CDR3 reads CASSYSNLGGNTEAFF. The CDR3 DNA reads as TGTGCCAGCAGTTACTCGAATCTCGGGGGAAACACTGAAGCTTTCTTT. The chain links TRBV6-5 to TRBJ1-1, with D maybe TRBD1 (5 bases). The CDR3 is 16 residues long. Trimming took off 0 bases at V and 2 bases at J, with 13 bases between the two ends. CDR1 is MNHEY and CDR2 is SVGAGI in the germline V gene.

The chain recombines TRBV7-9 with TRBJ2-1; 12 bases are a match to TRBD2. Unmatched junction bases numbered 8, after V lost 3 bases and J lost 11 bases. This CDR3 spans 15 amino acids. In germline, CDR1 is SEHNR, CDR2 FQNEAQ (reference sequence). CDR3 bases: TGTGCCAGCAGCTTCCAAACTACTAGCGGGGGGAAGCAGTTCTTC. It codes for CASSFQTTSGGKQFF.

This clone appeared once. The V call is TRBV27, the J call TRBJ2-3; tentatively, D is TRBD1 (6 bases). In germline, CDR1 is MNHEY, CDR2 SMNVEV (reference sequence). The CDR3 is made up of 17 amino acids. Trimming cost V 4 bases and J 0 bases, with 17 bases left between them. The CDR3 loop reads CASSSRADRTSTDTQYF. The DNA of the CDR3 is TGTGCCAGCAGTTCGAGGGCGGACAGAACTAGCACAGATACGCAGTATTTT.

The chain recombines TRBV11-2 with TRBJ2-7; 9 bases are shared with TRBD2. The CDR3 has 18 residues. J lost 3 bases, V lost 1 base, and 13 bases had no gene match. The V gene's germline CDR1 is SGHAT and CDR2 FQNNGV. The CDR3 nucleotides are TGTGCCAGCAGCTTAGCCCGCATATACGCGGGAGGGAGCTACGAGCAGTACTTC. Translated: CASSLARIYAGGSYEQYF.

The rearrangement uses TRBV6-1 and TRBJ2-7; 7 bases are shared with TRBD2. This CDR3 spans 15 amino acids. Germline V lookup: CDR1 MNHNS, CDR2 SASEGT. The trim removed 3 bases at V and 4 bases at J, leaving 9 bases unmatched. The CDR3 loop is CASSDSIRGRYEQYF. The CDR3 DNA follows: TGTGCCAGCAGTGATTCTATCCGCGGGAGATACGAGCAGTACTTC.

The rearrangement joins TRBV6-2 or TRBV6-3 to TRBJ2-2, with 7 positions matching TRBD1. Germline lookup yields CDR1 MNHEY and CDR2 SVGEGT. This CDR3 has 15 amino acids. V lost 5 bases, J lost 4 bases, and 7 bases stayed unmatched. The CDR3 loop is CASSDVQGFTGELFF. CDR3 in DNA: TGTGCCAGCAGTGACGTACAGGGGTTCACCGGGGAGCTGTTTTTT.